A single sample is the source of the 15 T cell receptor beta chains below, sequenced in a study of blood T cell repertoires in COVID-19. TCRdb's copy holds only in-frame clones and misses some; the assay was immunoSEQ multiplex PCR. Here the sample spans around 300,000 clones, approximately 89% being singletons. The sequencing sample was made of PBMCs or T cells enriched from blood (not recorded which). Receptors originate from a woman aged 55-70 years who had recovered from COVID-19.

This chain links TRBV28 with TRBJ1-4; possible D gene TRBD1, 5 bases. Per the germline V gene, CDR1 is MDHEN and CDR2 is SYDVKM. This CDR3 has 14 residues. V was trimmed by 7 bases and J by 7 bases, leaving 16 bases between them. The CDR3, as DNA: TGTGCCAGCACCCTAGTGGGCAGGGCTGAAAAACTGTTTTTT. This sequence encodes CASTLVGRAEKLFF.

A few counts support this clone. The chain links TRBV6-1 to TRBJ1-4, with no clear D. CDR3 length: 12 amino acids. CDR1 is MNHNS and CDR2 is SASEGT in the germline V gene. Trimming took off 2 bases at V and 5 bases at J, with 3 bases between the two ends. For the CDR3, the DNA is TGTGCCAGCAGTGAACCGAATGAAAAACTGTTTTTT. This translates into CASSEPNEKLFF.

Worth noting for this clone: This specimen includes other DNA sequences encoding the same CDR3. The CDR3 DNA reads TGCGCCAGCAGCTTGTCGGGGTTCCAAGAGACCCAGTACTTC. It is translated as CASSLSGFQETQYF. The chain joins TRBV5-1 to TRBJ2-5; a possible D gene is TRBD2 (5 bases). Trimming removed 1 base from V and 1 base from J, with 8 bases in between. The CDR3 spans 14 residues. The germline V gene encodes CDR1 SGHRS and CDR2 YFSETQ.

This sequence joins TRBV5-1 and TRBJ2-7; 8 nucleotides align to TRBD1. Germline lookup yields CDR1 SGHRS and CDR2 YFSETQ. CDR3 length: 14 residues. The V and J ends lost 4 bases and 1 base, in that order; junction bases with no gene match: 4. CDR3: CASSRQGASYEQYF. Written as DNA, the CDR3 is TGCGCCAGCAGCCGGCAGGGGGCGTCCTACGAGCAGTACTTC.

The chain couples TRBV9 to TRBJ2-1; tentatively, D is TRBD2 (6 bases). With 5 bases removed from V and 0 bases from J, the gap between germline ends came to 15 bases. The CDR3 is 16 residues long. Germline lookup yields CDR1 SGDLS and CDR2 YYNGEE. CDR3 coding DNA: TGTGCCAGCAGTAGATTAGCGGCGAGCTCCTACAATGAGCAGTTCTTC. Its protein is CASSRLAASSYNEQFF.

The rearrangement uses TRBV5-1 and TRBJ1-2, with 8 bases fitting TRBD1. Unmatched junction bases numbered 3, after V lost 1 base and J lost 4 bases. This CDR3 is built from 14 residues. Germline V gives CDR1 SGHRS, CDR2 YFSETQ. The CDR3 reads CASSLNTGGYGYTF. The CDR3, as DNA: TGCGCCAGCAGCTTGAACACAGGGGGCTATGGCTACACCTTC.

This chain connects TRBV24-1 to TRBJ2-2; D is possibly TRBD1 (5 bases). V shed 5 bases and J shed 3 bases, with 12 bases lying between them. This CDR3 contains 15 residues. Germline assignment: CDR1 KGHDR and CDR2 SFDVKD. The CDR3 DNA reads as TGTGCCACCAGTGGACAGTCGGAGCACACCGGGGAGCTGTTTTTT. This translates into CATSGQSEHTGELFF.

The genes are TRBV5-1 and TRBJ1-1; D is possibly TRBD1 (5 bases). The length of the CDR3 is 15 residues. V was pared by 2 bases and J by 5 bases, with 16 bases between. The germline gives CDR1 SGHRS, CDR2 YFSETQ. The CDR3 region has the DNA TGCGCCAGCAGCTTAAACTCCGGGGCGGGAACTGAAGCTTTCTTT. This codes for CASSLNSGAGTEAFF.

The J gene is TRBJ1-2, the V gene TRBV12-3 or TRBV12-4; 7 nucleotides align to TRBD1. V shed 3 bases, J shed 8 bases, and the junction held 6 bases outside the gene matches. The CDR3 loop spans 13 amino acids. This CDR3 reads CASSFRQGDGYTF. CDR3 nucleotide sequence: TGTGCCAGCAGTTTTCGGCAGGGGGACGGCTACACCTTC.

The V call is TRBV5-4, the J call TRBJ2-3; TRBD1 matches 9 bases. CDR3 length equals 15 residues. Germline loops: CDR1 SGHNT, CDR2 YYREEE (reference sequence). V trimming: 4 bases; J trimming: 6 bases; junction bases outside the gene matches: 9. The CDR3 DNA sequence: TGTGCCAGCAGCCCGGATGGGACAGGGAGGGATACGCAGTATTTT. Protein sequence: CASSPDGTGRDTQYF. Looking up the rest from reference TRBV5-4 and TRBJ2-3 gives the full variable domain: ETGVTQSPTHLIKTRGQQVTLRCSSQSGHNTVSWYQQALGQGPQFIFQYYREEENGRGNFPPRFSGLQFPNYSSELNVNALELDDSALYLCASSPDGTGRDTQYFGPGTRLTVL.

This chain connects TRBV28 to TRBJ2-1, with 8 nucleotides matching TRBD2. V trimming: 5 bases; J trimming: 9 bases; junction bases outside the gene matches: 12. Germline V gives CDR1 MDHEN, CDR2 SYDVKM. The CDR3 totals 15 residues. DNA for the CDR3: TGTGCCAGCAGTCCCACGGTAGCGGGAAGCAGTGAGCAGTTCTTC. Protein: CASSPTVAGSSEQFF. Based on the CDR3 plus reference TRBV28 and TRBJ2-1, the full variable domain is DVKVTQSSRYLVKRTGEKVFLECVQDMDHENMFWYRQDPGLGLRLIYFSYDVKMKEKGDIPEGYSVSREKKERFSLILESASTNQTSMYLCASSPTVAGSSEQFFGPGTRLTVL.

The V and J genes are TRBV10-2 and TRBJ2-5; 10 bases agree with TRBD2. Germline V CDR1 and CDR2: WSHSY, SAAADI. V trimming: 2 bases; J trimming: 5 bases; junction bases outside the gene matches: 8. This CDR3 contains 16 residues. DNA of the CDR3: TGCGCCAGCAGTGAGACAGAGCGGGGGGGCCCGGAGACCCAGTACTTC. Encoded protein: CASSETERGGPETQYF.

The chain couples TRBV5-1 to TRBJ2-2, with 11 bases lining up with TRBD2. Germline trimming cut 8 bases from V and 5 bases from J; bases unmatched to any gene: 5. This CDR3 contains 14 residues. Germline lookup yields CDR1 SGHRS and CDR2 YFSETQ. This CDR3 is CASSGGAQTGELFF. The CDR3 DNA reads TGCGCCAGTAGCGGGGGGGCGCAAACCGGGGAGCTGTTTTTT.

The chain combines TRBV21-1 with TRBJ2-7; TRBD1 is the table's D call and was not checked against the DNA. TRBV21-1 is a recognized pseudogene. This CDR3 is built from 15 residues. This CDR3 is CASSKNRGHDYEQYF. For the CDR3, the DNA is TGTGCCAGCAGCAAAAACAGGGGGCATGACTACGAGCAGTACTTC.

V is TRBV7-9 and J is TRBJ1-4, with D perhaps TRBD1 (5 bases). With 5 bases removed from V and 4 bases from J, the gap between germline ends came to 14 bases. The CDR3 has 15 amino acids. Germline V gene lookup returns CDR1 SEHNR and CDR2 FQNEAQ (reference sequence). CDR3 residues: CASSTGLTDNEKLFF. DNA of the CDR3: TGTGCCAGCAGCACAGGCCTGACCGATAATGAAAAACTGTTTTTT.